This TCR beta chain was captured in a study of blood T cell repertoires in COVID-19. Original analysis: Amplification of reference gene primers provided the estimated nucleated cell counts. Sequenced by immunoSEQ multiplex PCR; TCRdb stores in-frame clones only, minus some. The D gene and trimming were derived from the DNA, and the V and J assignments and clone size from that table. The profile shows roughly 360,000 clones, around 87% of them singletons. V lost 5 bases to trimming and J lost 11 bases, with 13 bases between them. Germline V gene sequence: CDR1 MNHEY, CDR2 SVGAGI. The CDR3 sequence is 12 residues long.

The J gene is TRBJ1-3, the V gene TRBV6-5; no reliable D call. The sample consisted of PBMCs or T cells enriched from blood (not recorded which). The TCR originated in a man under 40 who had recovered from COVID-19. The CDR3 bases are TGTGCCAGCAGTCGACGGGGAGAGGCCATATATTTT. Its translation: CASSRRGEAIYF.